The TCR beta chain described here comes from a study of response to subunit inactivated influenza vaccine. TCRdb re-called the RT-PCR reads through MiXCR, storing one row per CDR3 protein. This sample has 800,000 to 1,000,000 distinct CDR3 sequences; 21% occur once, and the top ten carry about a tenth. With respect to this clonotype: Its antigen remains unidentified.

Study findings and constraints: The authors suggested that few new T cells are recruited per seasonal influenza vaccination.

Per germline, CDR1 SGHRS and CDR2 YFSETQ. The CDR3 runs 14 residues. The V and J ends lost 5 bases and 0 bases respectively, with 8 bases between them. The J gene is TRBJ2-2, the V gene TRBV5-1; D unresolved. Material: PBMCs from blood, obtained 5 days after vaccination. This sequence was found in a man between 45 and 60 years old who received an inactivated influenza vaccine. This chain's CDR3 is CASRPDANTGELFF. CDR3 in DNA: TGCGCCAGCAGGCCCGACGCGAACACCGGGGAGCTGTTTTTT.